These T cell receptor beta chains were read from a single sample in a study of beta chain features in type 1 diabetes. Libraries were prepared by immunoSEQ multiplex PCR; TCRdb keeps only in-frame clonotypes and omits some of them. Of 110,000 or so clones detected, roughly 40% appear once; the ten largest clones hold 0.065%. The sample comprised stem cell memory CD4+ T cells from blood. Receptors were obtained from a woman aged 18-29 years in good health. Each CDR3 is given with its conserved first and last residue. The D gene is left open where the match is weak. Only some rows state a clone size, as once, few, many or a class for expanded clones.

clone_size j_call d_call v_call cdr3_aa cdr3_nt
- TRBJ2-7 - TRBV9 CASSVSFRTSSYEQYF TGTGCCAGCAGCGTATCATTCAGGACATCGTCCTACGAGCAGTACTTC
- TRBJ1-1 - TRBV20-1 CSAKLNTEAFF TGCAGTGCTAAGCTGAACACTGAAGCTTTCTTT
- TRBJ1-5 TRBD1 TRBV19 CASSYRGLRNQPQHF TGTGCCAGTAGTTACAGGGGACTTCGCAATCAGCCCCAGCATTTT
few TRBJ2-7 TRBD2 TRBV5-1 CASRSDNPGLADYEQYF TGCGCCAGCAGATCTGACAACCCGGGACTAGCGGACTACGAGCAGTACTTC
few TRBJ1-5 - TRBV5-6 CASNERRRNQPQHF TGTGCCAGCAACGAACGGCGGCGCAATCAGCCCCAGCATTTT
few TRBJ1-5 TRBD1 TRBV6-5 CASSRGQLNQPQHF TGTGCCAGCAGCCGGGGACAGCTTAATCAGCCCCAGCATTTT
- TRBJ2-7 TRBD2 TRBV29-1 CSVEDRASGSYEQYF TGCAGCGTTGAAGATCGGGCTAGCGGCTCCTACGAGCAGTACTTC
few TRBJ1-3 - TRBV7-9 CASSPDPGGGNTIYF TGTGCCAGCAGCCCAGATCCCGGAGGAGGAAACACCATATATTTT
- TRBJ2-1 - TRBV25-1 CASSERETLSYNEQFF TGTGCCAGCAGTGAAAGGGAGACTCTTTCCTACAATGAGCAGTTCTTC
few TRBJ1-4 - TRBV11-2 CASRRPGTNEKLFF TGTGCCAGCCGCCGCCCCGGGACAAATGAAAAACTGTTTTTT
once TRBJ2-7 - TRBV11-3 CASSPRYEAYEQYF TGTGCCAGCAGCCCCCGGTATGAGGCCTACGAGCAGTACTTC
- TRBJ1-2 TRBD1 TRBV5-4 CASSLGAGGAYYGYTF TGTGCCAGCAGCTTGGGGGCAGGGGGCGCCTACTATGGCTACACCTTC
few TRBJ2-5 - TRBV11-2 CASSLNGRGSETQYF TGTGCCAGCAGCTTAAATGGCAGGGGTTCGGAGACCCAGTACTTC
- TRBJ2-6 - TRBV29-1 CSVDSSGANVLTF TGCAGCGTAGACAGCTCTGGGGCCAACGTCCTGACTTTC
- TRBJ1-2 - TRBV7-8 CASSRRPGFGYTF TGTGCCAGCAGCCGCCGCCCGGGATTCGGCTACACCTTC
- TRBJ2-7 - TRBV5-6 CASSRVKPGLREQYF TGTGCCAGCAGCCGAGTGAAACCGGGACTCAGAGAGCAGTACTTC
- TRBJ2-3 TRBD1 TRBV14 CASSQYDRGQDTQYF TGTGCCAGCAGCCAGTACGACAGGGGGCAAGATACGCAGTATTTT
- TRBJ2-1 - TRBV30 CAWNRLGPYNEQFF TGTGCCTGGAATCGTCTAGGCCCCTACAATGAGCAGTTCTTC
- TRBJ1-5 TRBD1 TRBV6-5 CASSFRGQNQPQHF TGTGCCAGCAGTTTTCGGGGACAGAATCAGCCCCAGCATTTT
- TRBJ2-5 - TRBV11-2 CASSLDFWLEETQYF TGTGCCAGCAGCTTAGATTTCTGGTTAGAAGAGACCCAGTACTTC
- TRBJ2-5 TRBD2 TRBV5-1 CASSLTSGGETQYF TGCGCCAGCAGCTTGACTAGCGGGGGGGAGACCCAGTACTTC
few TRBJ2-2 TRBD2 TRBV7-2 CASSLAVGLAGDAGELFF TGTGCCAGCAGCTTAGCCGTCGGGCTAGCGGGAGACGCCGGGGAGCTGTTTTTT
- TRBJ2-1 TRBD2 TRBV2 CASSKGLAGGRNEQFF TGTGCCAGCAGCAAGGGACTAGCGGGAGGGCGCAATGAGCAGTTCTTC
few TRBJ2-3 TRBD2 TRBV28 CASSFPLAGGKGRDTQYF TGTGCCAGCAGTTTCCCTCTAGCGGGAGGCAAGGGTCGAGATACGCAGTATTTT
- TRBJ1-2 TRBD1 TRBV7-6 CASSWTGGNGYTF TGTGCCAGCAGCTGGACAGGGGGAAATGGCTACACCTTC
few TRBJ1-1 - TRBV14 CASSQGLWAMNTEAFF TGTGCCAGCAGCCAAGGTCTATGGGCCATGAACACTGAAGCTTTCTTT
few TRBJ2-7 TRBD2 TRBV7-9 CASTKAGGPYEQYF TGTGCCAGCACCAAGGCGGGAGGGCCCTACGAGCAGTACTTC
- TRBJ2-3 - TRBV30 CAWSVPAVITDTQYF TGTGCCTGGAGTGTCCCTGCGGTCATCACAGATACGCAGTATTTT
few TRBJ2-1 - TRBV30 CAWSRHLSYNEQFF TGTGCCTGGAGTAGACATCTCTCCTACAATGAGCAGTTCTTC
- TRBJ2-2 TRBD1 TRBV29-1 CSVEDDSTGGTGELFF TGCAGCGTTGAAGATGACTCCACAGGGGGCACCGGGGAGCTGTTTTTT